This T cell receptor (beta chain) is drawn from a study of blood T cell repertoires in COVID-19. Study information: Collection of acute and convalescent COVID-19 samples took place in the United States, Italy and Spain.

Using immunoSEQ multiplex PCR, the repertoire was profiled, and TCRdb retains in-frame clones only, with some absent. This table has 100,000 to 130,000 clones, 75% to 95% appearing once. The TCR originated in a woman aged 25 to 39 with acute or convalescent COVID-19. Sample: peripheral blood.

The CDR3 DNA reads as TGTGCCAGCAGCACAGCCCGAACTAACTATGGCTACACCTTC. Translating gives CASSTARTNYGYTF. The chain carries TRBV2 and TRBJ1-2; the D is unclear. The V and J ends lost 6 bases and 0 bases respectively, with 11 bases between them. CDR1 is SNHLY, CDR2 FYNNEI, per germline. This CDR3 contains 14 residues.